This T cell receptor beta chain was captured by sequencing in a study of CXCR3-negative and CXCR3-positive naive CD8 T cells. In regard to this clonotype: Its antigen is not identified.

The libraries of TRB cDNA were constructed through 5' RACE using UMI labels. TCRdb re-called the 5' RACE reads and catalogs CDR3 proteins one per entry, DNA excluded. In all, the sample yields approximately 88,000 distinct CDR3 sequences. Study-wide points: For memory CD8+ cells diversity was much lower, but both naive subsets had comparably high diversity. More hydrophobic TRB CDR3s were found in CXCR3-positive naive cells than in CXCR3-negative naive cells.

Investigators sorted each CD8+ T cell subset in triplicate, taking approximately 330,000 cells each time. The material sequenced was naive CXCR3- CD8+ T cells from blood. Subset described: CD45RO-CCR7+CD27+CD95- naive CD8+ T cells lacking CXCR3 (TNR3-). This clonotype originated in a human donor in good health. Some clones in this sample may be carry-over from other donors' samples.

CDR3 loop: CASSTGTASEQYF. This chain links TRBV19 with TRBJ2-7; the D gene TCRdb calls, TRBD1, cannot be checked with no DNA. The CDR3 is 13 residues long. Germline V gene data show CDR1 as LNHDA and CDR2 as SQIVND (reference sequence).